The present entry profiles one T cell receptor beta chain with its context. Its antigen is not known. This record belongs to a study of shared clonotypes between healthy human individuals. Points from the study as a whole: In contrast to clonotypes shared by all four donors, non-shared clonotypes had lower generation probabilities.

The CDR3 sequence is 19 residues long. After removal of 0 bases from V and 6 bases from J, the junction contained 16 bases not matched to a gene. At deep level, the assay was performed. Generated by immunoSEQ multiplex PCR, the TCRdb table keeps only in-frame clones and is missing some. The table includes 2,500,000 or so clones, approximately 94% detected once. Sequencing input: naive CD4+ T cells from PBMCs. Documented subset: CD45RA+ positively selected. The rearrangement joins TRBV5-3 to TRBJ2-1; the match to TRBD2 covers 9 bases. TRBV5-3 is classed as an ORF, of uncertain function. The TCR sequence derives from a man aged 18 to 29 in good health. Some clones in this sample may be carry-over from other donors' samples. CDR3: CARSLALTVRLAGPNEQFF. The CDR3 DNA is TGTGCCAGAAGCTTGGCGCTCACAGTAAGGCTAGCGGGGCCCAATGAGCAGTTCTTC.